Listed here is a single T cell receptor beta chain. The sample belongs to a study of blood T cell repertoires in COVID-19. Study-wide context: Both acute and convalescent COVID-19 samples were obtained from the United States, Italy and Spain. PBMCs, B-cell-depleted T cells, or T cells were the source of the cDNA or gDNA that made up the material.

In the original analysis: Amplified reference gene primers provided the basis for estimating nucleated cell counts. Generated by immunoSEQ multiplex PCR, the TCRdb table keeps only in-frame clones and is missing some. The D gene and trimming were derived from the DNA, and the V and J assignments and clone size from that table. Of roughly 100,000 clones listed, over 80% are singletons. CDR1 is SGHRS and CDR2 is YFSETQ in the germline V gene. V was clipped by 1 base and J by 5 bases; unmatched bases: 4. The CDR3 totals 15 residues. Sequencing was carried out using peripheral blood. This chain connects TRBV5-1 to TRBJ2-5, with 11 positions matching TRBD2. This TCR was sampled from a man aged 50-60 years with acute or convalescent COVID-19. CDR3 DNA sequence: TGCGCCAGCAGCTTGACTAGCGGGAGTCTTGAGACCCAGTACTTC. Translation gives CASSLTSGSLETQYF.